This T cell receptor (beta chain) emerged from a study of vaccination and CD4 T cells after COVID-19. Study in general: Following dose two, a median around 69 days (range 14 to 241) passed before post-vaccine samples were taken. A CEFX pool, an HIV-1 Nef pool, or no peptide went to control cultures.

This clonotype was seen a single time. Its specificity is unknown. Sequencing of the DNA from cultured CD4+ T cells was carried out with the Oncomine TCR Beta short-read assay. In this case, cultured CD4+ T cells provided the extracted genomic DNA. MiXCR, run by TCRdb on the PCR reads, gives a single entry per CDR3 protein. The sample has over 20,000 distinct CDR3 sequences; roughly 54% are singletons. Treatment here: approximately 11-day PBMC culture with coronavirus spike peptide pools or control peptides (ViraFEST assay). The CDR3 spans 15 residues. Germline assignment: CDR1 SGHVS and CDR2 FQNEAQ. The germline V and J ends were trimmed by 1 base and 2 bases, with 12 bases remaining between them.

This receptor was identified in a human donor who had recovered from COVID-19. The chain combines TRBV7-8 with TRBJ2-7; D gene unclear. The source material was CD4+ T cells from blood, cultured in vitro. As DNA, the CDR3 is TGTGCCAGCAGCTTAGGTCGTCTTCTAGCCTACGAGCAGTACTTC. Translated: CASSLGRLLAYEQYF.